Below, 14 T cell receptor beta chains from the same sample are listed, as sequenced in a study of B cell selection in AIRE deficiency (dated by TCRdb to the late 2010s). Library method: the immunoSEQ multiplex PCR assay. Imported from immuneACCESS, the table was reduced by TCRdb to in-frame sequences with V and J called. These copies leave out some clones; in studies compared against another copy, an unresolved V gene accounts for under half, and the cause of the remainder is not known. The sample has about 25,000 clones on record, 95% to 96% of them singletons. Jointly, the top ten make up roughly 0.23% of the sample. For sorting, conventional CD4 T cells were defined as CD4+CD127+ cells. The sequenced material came from CD4+CD127+ conventional T cells sorted from PBMCs. These receptors all stem from a human donor in good health.

This rearrangement joins TRBV5-1 to TRBJ2-7; the match to TRBD2 covers 9 bases. The CDR3 contains 14 residues. In germline, CDR1 is SGHRS, CDR2 YFSETQ. V was pared by 0 bases and J by 4 bases, with 2 bases of the junction left unmatched. The DNA for the CDR3 is TGCGCCAGCAGCTTGGGACTAGCGGAGTACGAGCAGTACTTC. Protein: CASSLGLAEYEQYF. The full variable domain, rest sourced from reference TRBV5-1 and TRBJ2-7, is KAGVTQTPRYLIKTRGQQVTLSCSPISGHRSVSWYQQTPGQGLQFLFEYFSETQRNKGNFPGRFSGRQFSNSRSEMNVSTLELGDSALYLCASSLGLAEYEQYFGPGTRLTVT.

The chain has TRBV7-8 and TRBJ2-2; D not certain. The length of the CDR3 is 15 residues. Per germline, CDR1 SGHVS and CDR2 FQNEAQ. With 2 bases removed from V and 2 bases from J, the gap between germline ends came to 9 bases. CDR3 sequence reads: CASSLLGPNTGELFF. The CDR3 bases are TGTGCCAGCAGCTTATTGGGTCCTAACACCGGGGAGCTGTTTTTT. The complete variable domain, with remaining parts taken from reference TRBV7-8 and TRBJ2-2, reads GAGVSQSPRYKVAKRGQDVALRCDPISGHVSLFWYQQALGQGPEFLTYFQNEAQLDKSGLPSDRFFAERPEGSVSTLKIQRTQQEDSAVYLCASSLLGPNTGELFFGEGSRLTVL.

The chain couples TRBV5-6 to TRBJ1-6, with 8 positions matching TRBD1. Unmatched junction bases numbered 7, after V lost 5 bases and J lost 3 bases. CDR3 length: 16 residues. The V gene's germline CDR1 is SGHDT and CDR2 YYEEEE. The CDR3 here is CASSSPDRVYNSPLHF. CDR3 DNA sequence: TGTGCCAGCAGTTCCCCGGACAGGGTCTATAATTCACCCCTCCACTTT.

This chain uses TRBV4-2 with TRBJ2-5, with TRBD1 as a possible D gene (6 bases). CDR1 is LGHNA and CDR2 is YNFKEQ in the germline V gene. The CDR3 runs 15 residues. The ends were cut back, 6 bases at V and 5 bases at J, with 19 bases in the middle. CDR3 bases: TGTGCCAGCAGGCCAGGATGGGGGACACGTGAGACCCAGTACTTC. This gives the protein CASRPGWGTRETQYF.

J is TRBJ2-2 and V is TRBV4-2, with 11 nucleotides matching TRBD2. There are 18 residues in the CDR3. Germline values: CDR1 LGHNA, CDR2 YNFKEQ. J lost 0 bases, V lost 0 bases, and 3 bases had no gene match. The CDR3: CASSQESSGGSNTGELFF. The CDR3, as DNA: TGTGCCAGCAGCCAAGAGTCTAGCGGGGGGTCGAACACCGGGGAGCTGTTTTTT.

The chain joins TRBV10-1 to TRBJ2-1, with 7 bases that match TRBD2. The CDR3 extends over 17 amino acids. Germline CDR1 reads WNHNN; CDR2 reads SYGVQD (reference sequence). The junction had 12 bases not matched to a gene; V was cut back by 0 bases and J by 7 bases. In nucleotides, the CDR3 is TGCGCCAGCAGTGAGTCGAGGAGTAAGCGGGGCGGAAATGAGCAGTTCTTC. Translated, it gives CASSESRSKRGGNEQFF.

The chain carries TRBV7-2 and TRBJ1-1; D ambiguous. In germline, CDR1 is SGHTA, CDR2 FQGNSA. The length of the CDR3 is 14 residues. Trimming took 3 bases from V and 1 from J, leaving 9 bases between them. CDR3 bases: TGTGCCAGCAGCTTGGGTCCCAGGAACACTGAAGCTTTCTTT. This gives the protein CASSLGPRNTEAFF.

This CDR3 is CASIEGRAGEKLFF. CDR3 DNA sequence: TGTGCCAGCATAGAGGGAAGGGCTGGCGAAAAACTGTTTTTT. The rearrangement links TRBV2 to TRBJ1-4, with D hard to call. The CDR3 consists of 14 residues. The germline gives CDR1 SNHLY, CDR2 FYNNEI. Trimming pared 7 bases from V and 8 bases from J, leaving 17 bases between.

J is TRBJ1-2 and V is TRBV5-6; D is possibly TRBD1 (5 bases). The CDR3 is 16 residues long. The germline V and J ends were trimmed by 0 bases and 7 bases, with 19 bases remaining between them. Looked up from germline, CDR1 is SGHDT and CDR2 is YYEEEE. The CDR3 protein is CASSLEGTGGVGGYTF. CDR3 DNA sequence: TGTGCCAGCAGCTTGGAAGGGACCGGGGGGGTTGGTGGCTACACCTTC. Looking up the rest from reference TRBV5-6 and TRBJ1-2 gives the full variable domain: DAGVTQSPTHLIKTRGQQVTLRCSPKSGHDTVSWYQQALGQGPQFIFQYYEEEERQRGNFPDRFSGHQFPNYSSELNVNALLLGDSALYLCASSLEGTGGVGGYTFGSGTRLTVV.

In nucleotides, the CDR3 is TGTGCCAGCAGCGAACGGGACAGGAAGCCTGAAGCTTTCTTT. It translates to CASSERDRKPEAFF. The chain links TRBV5-5 to TRBJ1-1; 8 nucleotides align to TRBD1. Germline V gene data show CDR1 as SGHKS and CDR2 as YYEKEE (reference sequence). V was clipped by 4 bases and J by 6 bases; unmatched bases: 8. This CDR3 is built from 14 residues.

The chain is built from TRBV7-3 and TRBJ2-3; TRBD2 agrees at 7 bases. Per the germline V gene, CDR1 is SGHTA and CDR2 is FQGTGA. This CDR3 comprises 14 residues. V was pared by 2 bases and J by 9 bases, with 8 bases of the junction left unmatched. The CDR3 bases are TGTGCCAGCAGCTTATCATCGGGGGGTGGAACGCAGTATTTT. It is translated as CASSLSSGGGTQYF.

The chain links TRBV5-1 to TRBJ2-4; D remains ambiguous. In germline, CDR1 is SGHRS, CDR2 YFSETQ. The CDR3 contains 14 residues. Trimming stripped 0 bases from V and 2 bases from J, with 6 bases between. Here the CDR3 reads CASSLDGTKNIQYF. The CDR3 region has the DNA TGCGCCAGCAGCTTGGACGGCACCAAAAACATTCAGTACTTC.

CDR3 sequence reads: CASSLPAGRGVGTDTQYF. CDR3 in DNA: TGTGCCAGCAGCCTCCCCGCCGGGAGGGGAGTTGGCACAGATACGCAGTATTTT. The chain recombines TRBV13 with TRBJ2-3; 8 bases map to TRBD2. Germline-derived CDR1 and CDR2 are PRHDT and FYEKMQ (reference sequence). This CDR3 contains 18 residues. The junction had 14 bases not matched to a gene; V was cut back by 5 bases and J by 1 base.

The chain uses TRBV29-1 and TRBJ1-3; no reliable D call. The germline gives CDR1 SQVTM, CDR2 ANQGSEA. V was trimmed by 2 bases and J by 0 bases, leaving 5 bases between them. The CDR3 sequence is 13 residues long. This chain's CDR3 is CSVESGSGNTIYF. The CDR3 bases are TGCAGCGTTGAAAGCGGCTCTGGAAACACCATATATTTT. Full variable domain (rest looked up from reference TRBV29-1 and TRBJ1-3): SAVISQKPSRDICQRGTSLTIQCQVDSQVTMMFWYRQQPGQSLTLIATANQGSEATYESGFVIDKFPISRPNLTFSTLTVSNMSPEDSSIYLCSVESGSGNTIYFGEGSWLTVV.